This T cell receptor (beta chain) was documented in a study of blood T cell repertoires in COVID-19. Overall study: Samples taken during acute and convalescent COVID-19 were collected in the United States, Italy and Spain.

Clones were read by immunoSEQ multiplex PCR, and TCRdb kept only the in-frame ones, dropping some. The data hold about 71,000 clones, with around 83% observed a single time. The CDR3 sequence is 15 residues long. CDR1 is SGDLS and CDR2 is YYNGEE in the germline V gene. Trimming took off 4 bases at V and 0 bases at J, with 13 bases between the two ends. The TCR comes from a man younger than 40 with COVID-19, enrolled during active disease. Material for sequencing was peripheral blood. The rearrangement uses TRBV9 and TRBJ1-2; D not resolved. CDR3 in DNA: TGTGCCAGCAGCTCCTCTGGTGGAGCTAACTATGGCTACACCTTC. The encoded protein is CASSSSGGANYGYTF.